This is a list of T cell receptor beta chains from one sample in a study of identical twins. TCRdb reprocessed the 5' RACE reads via MiXCR and lists one record per CDR3 protein. The sample shows approximately 530,000 distinct CDR3 sequences, approximately 20% of them seen only once. These data also formed part of another study, on yellow fever vaccine responses in identical twins.

The sequenced sample consisted of CD4+ T cells sorted from blood. These receptor sequences come from a woman between 18 and 30 years old in good health. The CDR3 runs from the conserved cysteine through the conserved F or W. D genes are given only for firm matches. Clone sizes are given selectively: once, few, many, or a class where the clone is expanded.

len,d_gene,abundance,j_gene,v_gene,CDR3nt,CDR3aa
16,TRBD2,.,TRBJ2-3,TRBV27,TGTGCCAGCAGTCCCGCCGGGGTAGCGGGATCGGATACGCAGTATTTT,CASSPAGVAGSDTQYF
14,.,few,TRBJ1-2,TRBV24-1,TGTGCCACCAGTGATGCCGACGGACTGGAAGGCTACACCTTC,CATSDADGLEGYTF
14,.,.,TRBJ2-7,TRBV6-1,TGTGCCAGCAGTGGAGAGGGTTTAGGCTACGAGCAGTACTTC,CASSGEGLGYEQYF
18,.,.,TRBJ2-6,TRBV20-1,TGCAGTGCTAGAGATCTACTGGACAAGAACTCTGGGGCCAACGTCCTGACTTTC,CSARDLLDKNSGANVLTF
16,.,few,TRBJ1-4,TRBV28,TGTGCCAGCAGTCAGGACTGGGGAAGGAGGAATGAAAAACTGTTTTTT,CASSQDWGRRNEKLFF
14,TRBD2,few,TRBJ2-7,TRBV29-1,TGCAGCGTCGGGACTAGCGACCTCTCCTACGAGCAGTACTTC,CSVGTSDLSYEQYF
15,.,few,TRBJ2-1,TRBV20-1,TGCAGTGAGAAGAATAGCGGAAGCTCCTACAATGAGCAGTTCTTC,CSEKNSGSSYNEQFF
16,TRBD1,.,TRBJ2-3,TRBV14,TGTGCCAGCAGCCAACTCACCGGGACAGTATCAGATACGCAGTATTTT,CASSQLTGTVSDTQYF
15,.,.,TRBJ2-5,TRBV10-1,TGCGCCAGCAGCCCCCGGCAGGGAGGCGGAGAGACCCAGTACTTC,CASSPRQGGGETQYF
11,.,.,TRBJ2-1,TRBV20-1,TGCAGTGCCTCGGACCGCAATGAGCAGTTCTTC,CSASDRNEQFF
15,.,.,TRBJ1-1,TRBV12-3/TRBV12-4,TGTGCCAGCAGTGCACACAGCGGGGGAGGCTCTGAAGCTTTCTTT,CASSAHSGGGSEAFF
15,.,.,TRBJ2-2,TRBV5-1,TGCGCCAGCAGCTTCTCTAACACGAACACCGGGGAGCTGTTTTTT,CASSFSNTNTGELFF
13,.,few,TRBJ1-1,TRBV10-3,TGTGCCATCAGTGAGTCAGTGGACGGTGAAGCTTTCTTT,CAISESVDGEAFF
14,TRBD1,.,TRBJ2-1,TRBV12-3/TRBV12-4,TGTGCCAGCAGCCTGGGGACAGGGATGAATGAGCAGTTCTTC,CASSLGTGMNEQFF
18,.,few,TRBJ2-1,TRBV5-1,TGCGCCAGCAGCTTGGAAGGGGGCCCCGGACAGGGAGGGAATGAGCAGTTCTTC,CASSLEGGPGQGGNEQFF
14,TRBD2,many,TRBJ2-3,TRBV7-6,TGTGCCAGCAGCTTATCCGGGAGGGTAGATACGCAGTATTTT,CASSLSGRVDTQYF
15,.,few,TRBJ2-5,TRBV24-1,TGTGCCACCAGTGATTTTGGCGGGGTTGGAGAGACCCAGTACTTC,CATSDFGGVGETQYF
15,.,few,TRBJ2-7,TRBV15,TGTGCCACCAGCAGAGATCCCAAGAGATCCTACGAGCAGTACTTC,CATSRDPKRSYEQYF
17,.,few,TRBJ2-3,TRBV18,TGTGCCAGCTCACCAAAGAGGGGTGGAGGGGCCACAGATACGCAGTATTTT,CASSPKRGGGATDTQYF
17,TRBD1,few,TRBJ2-6,TRBV5-1,TGCGCCAGCAGCCTGACAGGGGGCGCCCCTGGGGCCAACGTCCTGACTTTC,CASSLTGGAPGANVLTF
14,TRBD2,.,TRBJ2-7,TRBV29-1,TGCAGCGCCCGACCGGGGCGGGAGTCCTACGAGCAGTACTTC,CSARPGRESYEQYF
13,.,.,TRBJ2-3,TRBV28,TGTGCCAGCGACGGGCCCAAGAGGGATACGCAGTATTTT,CASDGPKRDTQYF
19,TRBD2,.,TRBJ2-1,TRBV24-1,TGTGCCACCAGTGATTCCGGGACTAGCGGGAGGAGAGACTACAATGAGCAGTTCTTC,CATSDSGTSGRRDYNEQFF
16,.,.,TRBJ2-2,TRBV27,TGTGCCAGCAGTTTCCGCCGACAGATTAACACCGGGGAGCTGTTTTTT,CASSFRRQINTGELFF
12,.,few,TRBJ1-2,TRBV12-3/TRBV12-4,TGTGCCAGCAGTTTAAAGGGTTACGGCTACACCTTC,CASSLKGYGYTF
15,TRBD2,.,TRBJ2-1,TRBV7-3,TGTGCCAGCAGCTCCGGGACTAGCGGGATCCATGAGCAGTTCTTC,CASSSGTSGIHEQFF
17,.,.,TRBJ2-4,TRBV6-5,TGTGCCAGCAGTCTATCGACCCCGGCAGGGGCCAAAAACATTCAGTACTTC,CASSLSTPAGAKNIQYF
15,.,.,TRBJ2-7,TRBV5-5,TGTGCCAGCAGCCCAGACCCCGGCATCTCCTACGAGCAGTACTTC,CASSPDPGISYEQYF
12,.,few,TRBJ1-5,TRBV24-1,TGTGCCACCAGTGCGGGGACTCAGCCCCAGCATTTT,CATSAGTQPQHF
14,TRBD1,.,TRBJ1-1,TRBV2,TGTGCCAGCAGTGGGGACAGGGGGCTTACTGAAGCTTTCTTT,CASSGDRGLTEAFF
15,TRBD2,.,TRBJ2-3,TRBV12-3/TRBV12-4,TGTGCCAGCAGCAGGACTAGCGGGGGTCCAGATACGCAGTATTTT,CASSRTSGGPDTQYF
14,TRBD1,few,TRBJ2-5,TRBV14,TGTGCCAGCAGCCCCCGACAGGGCAGAGAGACCCAGTACTTC,CASSPRQGRETQYF
12,.,few,TRBJ1-6,TRBV6-5,TGTGCCAGCAGTAACAGGGTTTTGCCCCTCCACTTT,CASSNRVLPLHF
11,.,few,TRBJ2-5,TRBV12-3/TRBV12-4,TGTGCCAGCAGTTCCTCGGAGACCCAGTACTTC,CASSSSETQYF
12,.,many,TRBJ1-1,TRBV12-3/TRBV12-4,TGTGCCAGCTGGGTTTGGGGGGCAGAAGCTTTCTTT,CASWVWGAEAFF
12,.,.,TRBJ2-1,TRBV20-1,TGCAGTGCCCCCAGGTGGGGGGATGAGCAGTTCTTC,CSAPRWGDEQFF
16,TRBD2,once,TRBJ2-1,TRBV18,TGTGCCAGCTCACCTTTAGGGACTAGCGGGAGGCATGAGCAGTTCTTC,CASSPLGTSGRHEQFF
12,.,few,TRBJ2-4,TRBV29-1,TGCAGCGTTGTAGGGGCTGGAAACATTCAGTACTTC,CSVVGAGNIQYF
15,TRBD1,few,TRBJ2-5,TRBV5-1,TGCGCCAGCAGCTTGGGACAGGGGGCTCGAGAGACCCAGTACTTC,CASSLGQGARETQYF
15,.,.,TRBJ1-1,TRBV12-3/TRBV12-4,TGTGCCAGCAGTCGGACAGACCCGTTAAACACTGAAGCTTTCTTT,CASSRTDPLNTEAFF
18,TRBD2,.,TRBJ2-3,TRBV20-1,TGCAGTGCTAGTGGGACTAGCGGGGGGGCCGGGTTGACAGATACGCAGTATTTT,CSASGTSGGAGLTDTQYF
15,TRBD2,many,TRBJ2-1,TRBV3-1,TGTGCCAGCAGCCAAGGGACTAGCGGGGGCAATGAGCAGTTCTTC,CASSQGTSGGNEQFF
15,TRBD1,few,TRBJ1-2,TRBV7-3,TGTGCCAGCAGCTTAGGGACAGGGATCAACTATGGCTACACCTTC,CASSLGTGINYGYTF
14,.,many,TRBJ1-1,TRBV7-9,TGTGCCAGCAGCTTAAGTGGCGGGAACACTGAAGCTTTCTTT,CASSLSGGNTEAFF
15,.,.,TRBJ2-1,TRBV11-2,TGTGCCAGCGGTAAAAGGGGGAGGGCCAATAATGAGCAGTTCTTC,CASGKRGRANNEQFF
15,TRBD2,.,TRBJ2-3,TRBV5-1,TGCGCCAGCAGCCGTAGCGGGGGTAGCACAGATACGCAGTATTTT,CASSRSGGSTDTQYF
15,TRBD2,many,TRBJ2-7,TRBV10-3,TGTGCCATCAGTGACCCTAGCGGGAGGGTCTTCGAGCAGTACTTC,CAISDPSGRVFEQYF
15,.,.,TRBJ1-6,TRBV20-1,TGCAGTGCTAGAGATCCACAGGGCACTTACTCACCCCTCCACTTT,CSARDPQGTYSPLHF
19,TRBD2,few,TRBJ2-3,TRBV4-2,TGTGCCAGCAGCCAAGATCGGGCAGGACTAGCATTTTCGGCAGATACGCAGTATTTT,CASSQDRAGLAFSADTQYF
18,TRBD2,.,TRBJ2-3,TRBV20-1,TGCAGTGCTAGAGCCCAGGGAGGCCTACTAGCGGGCAGCGATACGCAGTATTTT,CSARAQGGLLAGSDTQYF
19,TRBD2,few,TRBJ2-2,TRBV28,TGTGCCAGGCCCCCGGGACTAGAGGGGAGCTACCCGAACACCGGGGAGCTGTTTTTT,CARPPGLEGSYPNTGELFF
17,TRBD2,few,TRBJ2-1,TRBV20-1,TGCAGTGCTAGTCGGCTAGCGGGGCTCTACTCCTACAATGAGCAGTTCTTC,CSASRLAGLYSYNEQFF
18,.,.,TRBJ2-1,TRBV1,TGCACCAGCAGCCAAGAGGGGGCAGGACGGGAGGGGTACAATGAGCAGTTCTTC,CTSSQEGAGREGYNEQFF